The T cell receptor beta chain under discussion was sequenced for a study of blood T cell repertoires in COVID-19. This table comes from immunoSEQ multiplex PCR, and its TCRdb copy is limited to in-frame clones, with some not included. The table shows about 49,000 clones, with approximately 80% occurring only once. Germline V gene lookup returns CDR1 MNHEY and CDR2 SVGAGI. The CDR3 runs 14 residues. V lost 7 bases to trimming and J lost 2 bases, with 13 bases between them. This rearrangement joins TRBV6-5 to TRBJ2-3; D may be TRBD2 (5 bases). Sequenced material: peripheral blood. The receptor was derived from an elderly woman with COVID-19, enrolled during active disease. In DNA, the CDR3 is TGTGCCAGCACGGGGAACCCCCCCACAGATACGCAGTATTTT. Translated: CASTGNPPTDTQYF.